This T cell receptor beta chain was profiled in a study of regulatory T cells in long-lasting Graves disease (dated by TCRdb to about 2021). About the investigation overall: Patients with newly diagnosed Graves' disease had been on antithyroid drugs for under 3 months. A total of 33 samples underwent TCR sequencing, from around 13 patients with persistent Graves' disease and 20 or so patients with newly diagnosed Graves' disease. The study took place in China and was registered as a clinical trial. Patients with persistent Graves' disease were compared with patients with newly diagnosed Graves' disease using TCR sequencing and RNA sequencing of peripheral blood.

Results the study describes overall, beyond this receptor: A larger number of public clonotypes was shared among persistent patients (more than 2,500) than among newly diagnosed patients (about 990). Persistent Graves' disease patients showed lower TCR Shannon entropy and fewer highly expanded clones than newly diagnosed patients, suggesting clonal expansion. TRBV28, TRBJ1-2 and TRBJ2-5 were preferentially used in persistent disease, while TRBV20-1 and TRBJ2-1 were favored in newly diagnosed disease. Only the TCR beta chain was sequenced and analyzed. Because the primary lesion, thyroid tissue, could not be accessed, the study looked at peripheral blood alone. The authors acknowledged the small sample size as a limitation that may reduce accuracy.

The label giving this sample's time point can be read as: newly diagnosed GD, antithyroid drugs for less than 3 months. For both TCR sequencing and RNA sequencing, RNA was extracted from PBMCs using TRIzol. The diagnosis of Graves' disease was made according to American Thyroid Association guidelines. Patients were recruited from an endocrinology department in Xi'an, China. From each patient, approximately 9 milliliters of peripheral blood was collected into an EDTA anticoagulant tube. Ficoll Paque Plus density gradient separation was used to isolate PBMCs, and no additional T cell sorting was done. An Agilent 2100 Bioanalyzer and agarose gel were used to check RNA quality, while a NanoDrop 2000 measured RNA concentration. The CDR3 sequence holds 14 residues, the cysteine and phenylalanine included. Of all the DNA, just the CDR3 is kept, 42 bases in frame from base 1. Ten or more counts support this clonotype. Which antigen it targets is not known. Compared with germline, one end of the junction differs, possibly owing to a read error.

Library method: multiplex PCR. These reads were obtained on an Illumina HiSeq 4000. TCR beta libraries were built with iRepertoire HTBI primers and Arm-PCR amplification of CDR3 regions. Gel purification was performed on PCR products prior to sequencing. Per the original workflow: Gene usage analysis of CDR3 amino acid clonotypes used the 60 to 80 TRBV and about 14 TRBJ segments found across samples. COPE and FqMerger were used to merge filtered high-quality paired reads into contigs. BLAST was used to align contigs to IMGT TRBV, TRBD and TRBJ reference genes, with CDR3 defined following IMGT. Highly expanded clones were defined as clonotypes with a frequency above 0.1%. Shannon entropy was used to measure repertoire diversity, and the Gini coefficient was used to measure V-J evenness. A clonotype found in more than one individual was treated as public. Using fastp trimming at Q25 and MiXCR clonotype assembly, TCRdb reanalyzed the public sequencing data and kept in-frame beta chains. CDR3 protein sequences are deduplicated, and each keeps its most common genes and DNA. None of the V and J calls come from the authors' own analysis; TCRdb made them. This sample lists 350,000 to 450,000 distinct CDR3 sequences; approximately 16% were detected once. The ten biggest clones cover about 8% of the sample.

A further study also used this sample, focusing on T cells in Graves' hyperthyroidism and ophthalmopathy. Per that second paper: Stable Graves' hyperthyroidism was defined as the absence of progression to ophthalmopathy over 18 months of follow-up. Hyperthyroidism patients were newly diagnosed, had a disease duration of under 2 months, and were aged 18 to 65 years. The study excluded patients with uncontrolled infections, other autoimmune diseases, pregnancy or lactation. Clinical symptoms, serum thyroxine and TRAb, thyroid ultrasound, and orbital computed tomography formed the basis for the diagnoses. The first round of RT-PCR for the TCR CDR3 was performed with the HTBI primer set and the Qiagen OneStep RT-PCR kit. Most expanded thyroid clonotypes (frequency above 0.001) were also found in blood, which suggests that blood repertoires may mirror thyroid immune responses. A model built on a 13 V-J signature distinguished ophthalmopathy from stable hyperthyroidism, reaching about 89% sensitivity and around 81% specificity in cross-validation and 80%/75% in testing. In validation, the model predicted progression to ophthalmopathy a median of about 5.9 months before onset, with about 70% sensitivity and about 72% specificity. To identify distinguishing TCR V-J signatures, a discovery cohort of 90 to 100 patients was used, comprising some 43 with Graves' ophthalmopathy and around 57 with stable Graves' hyperthyroidism. Prospective prediction of ophthalmopathy was tested in an independent validation cohort consisting of fewer than 20 hyperthyroidism patients and 15 to 17 patients who later progressed to ophthalmopathy. The 100 discovery patients were divided at random into training and test sets in a 7:3 ratio. In addition, the study compared T-cell repertoires in thyroid tissue and in blood from roughly six Graves' hyperthyroidism patients. Following sampling, methimazole starting at 30 mg daily was given to hyperthyroidism patients, and high-dose intravenous methylprednisolone was given to ophthalmopathy patients. Libraries were constructed in a second round of multiplex PCR, after which size selection and purification were carried out. Sequencing of the libraries was done on an Illumina HiSeq2000 using paired-end 100 bp reads. Raw data were processed with SOAPnuke, discarding reads with adapters, uncalled bases, mean Phred below 15, or no exact constant-primer or identifier match. COPE v1.2.5 was used to merge high-quality paired reads, and clonotypes were defined as unique nucleotide sequences. Clonotypes were aligned to IMGT TRBV, TRBD and TRBJ reference segments using MiTCR v1.1. The analysis included only V-J combinations with a frequency above 0.0001, which together covered 99% to 99.2% of the repertoires. A TCS score was defined as the ratio of F50 (clonal expansion) to E x V (chaos), with BLOSUM62-based TCRdist applied between CDR3 peptides within each V-J. Welch's t-statistics and random forest reduced around 550 V-J features to about 13, which were used in a naive Bayes classifier (R e1071). Sample size was not statistically predetermined, and blinding of investigators to group allocation was not performed. According to the paper, TCR Vbeta CDR3 sequencing was carried out on some 130 peripheral blood samples, which came from over 40 ophthalmopathy, roughly 75 hyperthyroidism and 17 progressor patients.

Specimen: peripheral blood mononuclear cells (PBMCs), collected at new diagnosis, from a patient treated with antithyroid drugs. The rearranged chain carries TRBV12-3 or TRBV12-4 and TRBJ2-7; 9 bases in the junction line up with TRBD2. The receptor was isolated from a woman in her 40s with Graves disease. Donor details come from another sample of the same person, matched by shared clones. Read as DNA, the sequence is TGTGCCAGCAGTGTAGCGGGAGTATCCTACGAGCAGTACTTC. It codes for CASSVAGVSYEQYF.